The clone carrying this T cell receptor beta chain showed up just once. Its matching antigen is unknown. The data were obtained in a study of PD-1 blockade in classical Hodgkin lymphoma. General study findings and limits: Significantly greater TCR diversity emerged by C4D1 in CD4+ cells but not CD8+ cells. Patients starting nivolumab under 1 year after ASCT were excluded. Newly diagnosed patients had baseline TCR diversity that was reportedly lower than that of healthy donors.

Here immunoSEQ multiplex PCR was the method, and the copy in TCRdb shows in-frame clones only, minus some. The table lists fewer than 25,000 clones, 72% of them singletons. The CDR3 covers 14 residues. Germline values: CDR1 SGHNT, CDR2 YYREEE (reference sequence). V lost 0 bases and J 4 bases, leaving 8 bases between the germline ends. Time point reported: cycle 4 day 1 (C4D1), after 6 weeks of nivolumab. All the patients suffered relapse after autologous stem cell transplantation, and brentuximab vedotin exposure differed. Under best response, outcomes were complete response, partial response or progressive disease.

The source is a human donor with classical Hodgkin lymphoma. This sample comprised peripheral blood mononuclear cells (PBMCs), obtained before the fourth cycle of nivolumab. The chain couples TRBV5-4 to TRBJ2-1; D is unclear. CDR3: CASSLGAVYNEQFF. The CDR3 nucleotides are TGTGCCAGCAGCTTGGGGGCGGTATACAATGAGCAGTTCTTC.